The present T cell receptor (beta chain) was sequenced within a study of blood T cell repertoires in COVID-19. Study as a whole: Spain, Italy and the United States supplied samples that represented acute and convalescent COVID-19. T cells, B-cell-depleted T cells, or PBMCs provided the cDNA or gDNA that served as material.

Original processing notes: Quantification of nucleated cells was approximated via reference gene primer amplification. Method: immunoSEQ multiplex PCR; TCRdb's copy keeps in-frame clones and lacks some. V and J calls and clone size are given by that table; D and trimming were obtained from the DNA. The sample contains 95,000 to 100,000 clones, about 90% of which appear only once. The TCR comes from a man over 45 with acute or convalescent COVID-19. Material for sequencing was peripheral blood.

The CDR3 sequence is CASSQNVDSGETQYF. In nucleotides, the CDR3 is TGTGCCAGCAGCCAAAATGTTGATAGCGGGGAGACCCAGTACTTC. V is TRBV4-2 and J is TRBJ2-5, with 7 positions matching TRBD2. V shed 2 bases and J 5 bases; nucleotides not matched to a gene: 8. Germline V gene lookup returns CDR1 LGHNA and CDR2 YNFKEQ. This CDR3 contains 15 residues.